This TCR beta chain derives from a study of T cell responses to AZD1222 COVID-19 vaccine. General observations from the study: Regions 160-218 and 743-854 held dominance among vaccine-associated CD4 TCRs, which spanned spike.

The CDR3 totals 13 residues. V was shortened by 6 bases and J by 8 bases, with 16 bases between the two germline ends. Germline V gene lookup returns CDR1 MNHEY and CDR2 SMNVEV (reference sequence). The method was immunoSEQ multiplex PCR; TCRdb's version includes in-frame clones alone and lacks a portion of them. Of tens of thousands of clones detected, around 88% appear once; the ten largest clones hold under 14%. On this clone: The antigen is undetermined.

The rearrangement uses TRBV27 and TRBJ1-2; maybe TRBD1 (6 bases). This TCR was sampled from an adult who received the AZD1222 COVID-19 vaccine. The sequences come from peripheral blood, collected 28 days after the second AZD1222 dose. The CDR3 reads CASSGGPSYGYTF. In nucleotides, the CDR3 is TGTGCCAGCAGCGGGGGCCCGTCATACGGCTACACCTTC.